What follows are 17 T cell receptor beta chains derived from one specimen sequenced in a study of shared clonotypes between healthy human individuals. Sequenced by immunoSEQ multiplex PCR; TCRdb stores in-frame clones only, minus some. The table shows millions of clones, with about 95% occurring only once. CD45RO-negative, CCR7-positively selected cells formed the naive CD8 fraction, excluding terminally differentiated effector memory CD45RA+ cells. The source material was naive CD8+ T cells sorted from blood. These receptor sequences come from a young man in good health.

The chain links TRBV6-6 to TRBJ2-7; D may be TRBD1 (5 bases). The CDR3 runs 16 residues. V lost 5 bases, J lost 5 bases, and 22 bases lay in between. The V gene's germline CDR1 is MNHNY and CDR2 SVGAGI (reference sequence). The CDR3 reads CASSSGARAPFDEQYF. The CDR3 DNA reads as TGTGCCAGCAGTAGTGGGGCCAGGGCTCCTTTCGACGAGCAGTACTTC.

The chain recombines TRBV2 with TRBJ2-3; weak D call: TRBD2 (6 bases). The CDR3 runs 15 residues. The germline CDR1 and CDR2 sequences are SNHLY and FYNNEI. V was clipped by 8 bases and J by 1 base, with 16 bases between them. In DNA form, the CDR3 reads TGTGCCAGCTCTTTAGGGGCTAGCGGCACAGATACGCAGTATTTT. It is translated as CASSLGASGTDTQYF.

The chain combines TRBV2 with TRBJ2-5; D may be TRBD2 (6 bases). In germline, CDR1 is SNHLY, CDR2 FYNNEI. With 3 bases removed from V and 4 bases from J, the gap between germline ends came to 12 bases. The CDR3 is 14 amino acids. DNA of the CDR3: TGTGCCAGCAGTGATCCGCGGGGTGGAGAGACCCAGTACTTC. This codes for CASSDPRGGETQYF.

The chain couples TRBV4-1 to TRBJ2-5; D possibly corresponds to TRBD2 (6 bases). The CDR3 consists of 16 residues. Trimming stripped 3 bases from V and 4 bases from J, with 18 bases between. Germline CDR1 and CDR2: MGHRA and YSYEKL. CDR3 in DNA: TGCGCCAGCAGCCAGCCGGGACTCCCAGTGCTAGAGACCCAGTACTTC. Translation gives CASSQPGLPVLETQYF.

V and J are TRBV6-5 and TRBJ2-5; 7 nucleotides agree with TRBD1. CDR3 length: 14 amino acids. Germline V gene lookup returns CDR1 MNHEY and CDR2 SVGAGI. Unmatched junction bases numbered 4, after V lost 5 bases and J lost 1 base. In DNA, the CDR3 is TGTGCCAGCAGTAAACAGGGGACCCAAGAGACCCAGTACTTC. It specifies CASSKQGTQETQYF.

The rearrangement links TRBV4-3 to TRBJ2-7; D gene uncertain. Germline CDR1 and CDR2: LGHNA and YSLEER. The CDR3 has 14 residues. The V end lost 3 bases, the J end lost 2 bases, and 11 bases lay between the germline ends. CDR3: CASSHDMGPYEQYF. CDR3 bases: TGCGCCAGCAGCCATGACATGGGTCCCTACGAGCAGTACTTC.

The V and J genes are TRBV7-9 and TRBJ2-1, with a weak D call TRBD2 (6 bases). The CDR3 has 15 amino acids. Trimming stripped 5 bases from V and 2 bases from J, with 13 bases between. Germline V gene sequence: CDR1 SEHNR, CDR2 FQNEAQ (reference sequence). This chain's CDR3 is CASSPFGGTYNEQFF. In nucleotides, the CDR3 is TGTGCCAGCAGCCCTTTTGGGGGGACCTACAATGAGCAGTTCTTC.

The chain uses TRBV11-2 and TRBJ2-7, with D perhaps TRBD1 (5 bases). The V end lost 5 bases, the J end lost 0 bases, and 20 bases lay between the germline ends. The germline V gene has CDR1 SGHAT and CDR2 FQNNGV. The CDR3 contains 17 residues. The CDR3 spells CASSNVGNSGNSYEQYF. The CDR3 DNA reads as TGTGCCAGCAGCAATGTAGGTAATTCAGGGAACTCCTACGAGCAGTACTTC.

The chain is built from TRBV28 and TRBJ1-2, with 7 positions matching TRBD1. Germline V gene lookup returns CDR1 MDHEN and CDR2 SYDVKM. CDR3 length: 14 amino acids. V trimming: 6 bases; J trimming: 4 bases; junction bases outside the gene matches: 8. CDR3 coding DNA: TGTGCCAGCAGACAGGGGCTATATGTCTATGGCTACACCTTC. It encodes CASRQGLYVYGYTF.

The rearrangement uses TRBV9 and TRBJ1-4; no clear D gene. Germline values: CDR1 SGDLS, CDR2 YYNGEE. This CDR3 is built from 16 residues. V was pared by 2 bases and J by 4 bases, with 15 bases between. CDR3 amino acids: CASSVRGGSLNEKLFF. For the CDR3, the DNA is TGTGCCAGCAGCGTCCGAGGAGGCAGCCTTAATGAAAAACTGTTTTTT.

This sequence joins TRBV19 and TRBJ1-5; 7 bases are shared with TRBD1. V dropped 3 bases and J dropped 8; count of bases not matched to a gene: 7. The length of the CDR3 is 14 residues. The germline V gene encodes CDR1 LNHDA and CDR2 SQIVND (reference sequence). CDR3 nucleotides: TGTGCCAGTAGTATCCTACAGGGGTTCGAGCCCCAGCATTTT. Protein product: CASSILQGFEPQHF.

The chain links TRBV6-1 to TRBJ1-2, with unresolved D. V lost 1 base, J lost 8 bases, and 17 bases lay in between. The CDR3 extends over 15 amino acids. The V gene's germline CDR1 is MNHNS and CDR2 SASEGT. Here the CDR3 reads CASSEEQTVPVGYTF. The CDR3 DNA reads TGTGCCAGCAGTGAAGAGCAGACCGTTCCGGTGGGCTACACCTTC.

The genes are TRBV5-1 and TRBJ2-5; D call uncertain. With 0 bases removed from V and 4 bases from J, the gap between germline ends came to 13 bases. CDR3 size: 15 residues. Germline V gene sequence: CDR1 SGHRS, CDR2 YFSETQ. The DNA of the CDR3 is TGCGCCAGCAGCTTGGAAGTTCTAACCGGAGAGACCCAGTACTTC. It specifies CASSLEVLTGETQYF. The full variable domain, in which reference TRBV5-1 and TRBJ2-5 provide the parts outside the CDR3, is KAGVTQTPRYLIKTRGQQVTLSCSPISGHRSVSWYQQTPGQGLQFLFEYFSETQRNKGNFPGRFSGRQFSNSRSEMNVSTLELGDSALYLCASSLEVLTGETQYFGPGTRLLVL.

The chain uses TRBV6-1 and TRBJ2-1; TRBD1 is a possible D gene (5 bases). The CDR3 has 12 amino acids. With 1 base removed from V and 13 bases from J, the gap between germline ends came to 11 bases. CDR1 is MNHNS, CDR2 SASEGT, per germline. The CDR3 DNA is TGTGCCAGCAGTGAAGTAGGGGTGGATCAGTTCTTC. This sequence encodes CASSEVGVDQFF.

The chain couples TRBV4-1 to TRBJ2-1; 7 bases align to TRBD2. Germline trimming cut 1 base from V and 4 bases from J; bases unmatched to any gene: 4. The CDR3 totals 15 residues. The germline gives CDR1 MGHRA, CDR2 YSYEKL. This CDR3 reads CASSQASSGYNEQFF. As DNA, the CDR3 is TGCGCCAGCAGCCAAGCGTCTAGCGGATACAATGAGCAGTTCTTC.

This chain joins TRBV28 and TRBJ1-1; 7 bases align to TRBD1. The trim removed 6 bases at V and 4 bases at J, leaving 8 bases unmatched. Germline V gives CDR1 MDHEN, CDR2 SYDVKM. This CDR3 contains 14 residues. CDR3 loop: CASREETGFTEAFF. The DNA of the CDR3 is TGTGCCAGCAGGGAAGAGACAGGGTTCACTGAAGCTTTCTTT.

The chain employs TRBV5-1 and TRBJ2-7; D gene ambiguous. Trimming cost V 0 bases and J 4 bases, with 11 bases left between them. CDR3 size: 14 residues. Per the germline V gene, CDR1 is SGHRS and CDR2 is YFSETQ. CDR3 amino acids: CASSLGSPVYEQYF. Written as DNA, the CDR3 is TGCGCCAGCAGCTTGGGGTCCCCGGTTTACGAGCAGTACTTC.